This TCR beta chain was sequenced in a study of graft-versus-host responses after intestinal transplantation. Regarding the study as a whole: Circulating GvH clones peaking coincided with falling HvG clones soon after transplant.

Comments on this clone: The antigen is unknown.

Clones were read by immunoSEQ multiplex PCR, and TCRdb kept only the in-frame ones, dropping some. This table has approximately 49,000 clones, approximately 95% appearing once. Germline V gives CDR1 SGHNT, CDR2 YENEEA. V was cut by 1 base and J by 7 bases, with 14 bases left in between. The CDR3 length is 14 residues. This clonotype was sampled from a human donor who was the organ donor for an intestinal transplant. Source: unstimulated CD8+ T cells sorted from spleen or lymph node cells, taken before transplant. This chain links TRBV11-3 with TRBJ2-7; D tentatively reads TRBD1 or TRBD2 (5 bases each). The CDR3 nucleotides read TGTGCCAGCAGCTTAGGAGGGGAATCGTGGGAGCAGTACTTC. Amino acids: CASSLGGESWEQYF.